The 17 T cell receptor beta chains in this list originate from one sample, sequenced in a study of response to subunit inactivated influenza vaccine (dated by TCRdb to 2016 to 2019). Library prep was done by RT-PCR. These reads were obtained on an Illumina HiSeq 2500. TCRdb itself trimmed the public reads at Q25 with fastp, ran MiXCR and retained productive beta chains. Entries that share a CDR3 protein sequence are merged under the most common genes and DNA. For this sample the table gives roughly 790,000 distinct CDR3 sequences, of which about 20% were detected only once. More than 8.5% of the sample is in the top ten clones. Sequenced here: PBMCs from blood, sampled 4 to 6 days after vaccination. Source of these receptors: a man aged 50 to 59 who received an inactivated influenza vaccine. Donor details come from another sample of the same person, matched by shared clones.

This clonotype came up a few times. The chain links TRBV6-1 to TRBJ1-5; D gene unclear. This CDR3 has 13 amino acids. Germline values: CDR1 MNHNS, CDR2 SASEGT. Trimming stripped 2 bases from V and 11 bases from J, with 13 bases between. The CDR3 DNA is TGTGCCAGCAGTGAAATGGCTTACGGTGCCCAGCATTTT. It codes for CASSEMAYGAQHF.

This clonotype was picked up many times. The chain combines TRBV20-1 with TRBJ2-4; D tentatively fits TRBD1 or TRBD2 (5 bases each). The CDR3 length is 15 residues. V was shortened by 5 bases and J by 4 bases, with 18 bases between the two germline ends. Germline values: CDR1 DFQATT, CDR2 SNEGSKA (reference sequence). CDR3 loop: CSAYRPGRGKNIQYF. Here the CDR3 DNA reads TGCAGTGCTTACCGACCGGGGCGAGGAAAAAACATTCAGTACTTC.

This clonotype came up a few times. The chain combines TRBV5-1 with TRBJ2-3, with 8 bases fitting TRBD1. V shed 0 bases and J 3 bases; nucleotides not matched to a gene: 6. The CDR3 totals 16 residues. CDR1 and CDR2 from the germline V gene are SGHRS and YFSETQ. CDR3 sequence reads: CASSLGGTGVTDTQYF. The CDR3 nucleotides are TGCGCCAGCAGCTTGGGCGGGACAGGAGTTACAGATACGCAGTATTTT.

This clonotype was detected a few times. The V gene is TRBV29-1, the J gene TRBJ1-2; 8 bases align to TRBD1. This CDR3 has 13 amino acids. The ends lost 7 bases at V and 8 bases at J; junction bases unmatched: 12. Germline lookup yields CDR1 SQVTM and CDR2 ANQGSEA. CDR3 bases: TGCAGCGCCCGGGACAGGACGCTATGGGGCTACACCTTC. This translates into CSARDRTLWGYTF.

The chain uses TRBV5-1 and TRBJ1-1; 7 nucleotides match TRBD1. Germline CDR1 reads SGHRS; CDR2 reads YFSETQ. The CDR3 is made up of 14 amino acids. Trimming removed 4 bases from V and 5 bases from J; junction bases left unmatched: 8. This chain's CDR3 is CASSQPTGRTEAFF. The CDR3 nucleotides are TGCGCCAGCAGCCAACCGACAGGGAGGACTGAAGCTTTCTTT.

V is TRBV6-2 or TRBV6-3 and J is TRBJ1-2; the D gene is possibly TRBD1 (6 bases). CDR1 is MNHEY, CDR2 SVGEGT, per germline. Between the trimmed V and J ends, which lost 5 bases and 7 bases, there was a span of 14 bases. The CDR3 contains 13 residues. The CDR3 loop is CASSPVQGSGYTF. In nucleotides, the CDR3 is TGTGCCAGCAGTCCAGTACAGGGAAGTGGCTACACCTTC.

The J gene is TRBJ2-1, the V gene TRBV6-1; weak D call: TRBD2 (5 bases). The CDR3 totals 13 residues. Germline V CDR1 and CDR2: MNHNS, SASEGT. Trimming took 6 bases from V and 9 from J, leaving 15 bases between them. CDR3 region: CASSSPGSSEQFF. The CDR3 DNA reads TGTGCCAGCAGCTCGCCGGGGTCGAGTGAGCAGTTCTTC.

The CDR3 loop reads CASTVSRSWLENEQFF. Written as DNA, the CDR3 is TGTGCCAGCACCGTAAGTCGGTCTTGGCTGGAAAATGAGCAGTTCTTC. The chain couples TRBV7-2 to TRBJ2-1, with D unresolved. The CDR3 is 16 residues long. Germline V gene data show CDR1 as SGHTA and CDR2 as FQGNSA. Between the trimmed V and J ends, which lost 7 bases and 7 bases, there was a span of 23 bases.

This clonotype was recorded many times. The chain employs TRBV29-1 and TRBJ2-7; 10 nucleotides agree with TRBD1. The germline gives CDR1 SQVTM, CDR2 ANQGSEA. Trimming took 6 bases from V and 2 from J; bases not matched to a gene: 10. CDR3 length: 15 amino acids. Here the CDR3 reads CSVLSGTGETYEQYF. Written as DNA, the CDR3 is TGCAGCGTGCTGTCCGGGACAGGGGAAACCTACGAGCAGTACTTC.

This clonotype was seen only a few times. The V gene is TRBV20-1, the J gene TRBJ2-7; no firm D call. Germline CDR1 DFQATT, CDR2 SNEGSKA (reference sequence). The CDR3 consists of 15 residues. The V and J ends lost 3 bases and 2 bases respectively, with 17 bases between them. CDR3 sequence reads: CSASYPRGTTYEQYF. In nucleotides, the CDR3 is TGCAGTGCTAGTTATCCCCGCGGAACTACCTACGAGCAGTACTTC.

This clonotype has a handful of counts. The CDR3 nucleotides are TGCAGCGTGGCTCGGGGAATTCGGACCGGGGAGCTGTTTTTT. It translates to CSVARGIRTGELFF. V usage is TRBV29-1 and J usage is TRBJ2-2; TRBD2 might be the D (5 bases). The CDR3 sequence is 14 residues long. Trimming removed 6 bases from V and 5 bases from J, with 16 bases in between. Germline CDR1 reads SQVTM; CDR2 reads ANQGSEA.

There are a few counts of this clonotype. This sequence joins TRBV6-1 and TRBJ1-2; D unresolved. The CDR3 sequence is 12 residues long. From germline, CDR1 is MNHNS and CDR2 SASEGT. Between the trimmed V and J ends, which lost 8 bases and 6 bases, there was a span of 13 bases. The CDR3, as DNA: TGTGCCAGCCGCTTTACCCGACATGGCTACACCTTC. Translation gives CASRFTRHGYTF.

This clonotype was seen only once. The J gene is TRBJ2-5, the V gene TRBV5-1; 9 nucleotides match TRBD2. The germline gives CDR1 SGHRS, CDR2 YFSETQ. The CDR3 contains 16 residues. Trimming took 4 bases from V and 4 from J; bases not matched to a gene: 11. The CDR3 sequence is CASSPQTSGMGETQYF. The CDR3 DNA is TGCGCCAGCAGCCCACAGACTAGCGGTATGGGAGAGACCCAGTACTTC.

The chain carries TRBV4-2 and TRBJ1-2; D gene unclear. Trimming removed 0 bases from V and 0 bases from J, with 11 bases in between. Germline CDR1 LGHNA, CDR2 YNFKEQ. The CDR3 covers 16 residues. The CDR3, as DNA: TGTGCCAGCAGCCAAGATTGGGCGGAGACTAACTATGGCTACACCTTC. Amino acids: CASSQDWAETNYGYTF.

In its sample, this clonotype was seen a few times. V and J are TRBV9 and TRBJ2-7; 9 positions agree with TRBD2. CDR3 length: 14 residues. V lost 6 bases, J lost 3 bases, and 7 bases stayed unmatched. Germline V gene lookup returns CDR1 SGDLS and CDR2 YYNGEE. CDR3 DNA sequence: TGTGCCAGCAAGCCGGGACTAGCAGACTACGAGCAGTACTTC. It yields the protein CASKPGLADYEQYF.

The V call is TRBV28, the J call TRBJ2-6, with D maybe TRBD1 (6 bases). The ends were cut back, 5 bases at V and 3 bases at J, with 17 bases in the middle. Germline V gene sequence: CDR1 MDHEN, CDR2 SYDVKM. This CDR3 is built from 17 residues. The CDR3 DNA is TGTGCCAGCAGTCGTGGGGGCCTCATGGGTGGGGCCAACGTCCTGACTTTC. Protein: CASSRGGLMGGANVLTF.

This clonotype was seen many times. The chain has TRBV7-2 and TRBJ2-1; 8 nucleotides align to TRBD1. V lost 5 bases, J lost 9 bases, and 15 bases stayed unmatched. CDR1 and CDR2 (germline): SGHTA, FQGNSA. The CDR3 sequence is 16 residues long. Here the CDR3 DNA reads TGTGCCAGCAGCAACAACAGGGGGTTACAATTGAGTGAGCAGTTCTTC. Translation: CASSNNRGLQLSEQFF.